Listed below are T cell receptor beta chains from one sample, sequenced in a study of cytomegalovirus exposure and HLA in healthy donors. The assay was immunoSEQ multiplex PCR, and TCRdb's table has in-frame clones only and misses some. The sample table sets out 50,000 to 70,000 clones. The source material was PBMCs. These receptors all stem from a male donor in good health and CMV-seronegative. CDR3s include the opening cysteine and the closing phenylalanine or tryptophan. Fields, in order: J gene, V gene, D gene, CDR3 DNA, CDR3 protein. A D gene is named only where the DNA matches it firmly.

TRBJ2-2 | TRBV10-3 | TRBD2 | TGTGCCACCCGCGAGAGGGCGGGAGCCGGGGAGCTGTTTTTT | CATRERAGAGELFF
TRBJ2-5 | TRBV7-6 | TRBD2 | TGTGCCAGCAGCTACTCCCTAGCGGGGGGCCAAGAGACCCAGTACTTC | CASSYSLAGGQETQYF
TRBJ1-6 | TRBV7-2 | - | TGTGCCAGCAGCTTAGAAGTTCCGGGGGGCTTGAATTCACCCCTCCACTTT | CASSLEVPGGLNSPLHF
TRBJ2-1 | TRBV27 | TRBD2 | TGTGCCATCTGGCCGGGACTAGCTGGCCATGAGCAGTTCTTC | CAIWPGLAGHEQFF
TRBJ1-1 | TRBV7-9 | - | TGTGCCAGCAGCTTAGTTGTTTCTCGGAACACTGAAGCTTTCTTT | CASSLVVSRNTEAFF
TRBJ2-7 | TRBV6-1 | TRBD1 | TGTGCCAGCAACCCCCAGGGGGCTGGGGAGCAGTACTTC | CASNPQGAGEQYF
TRBJ2-5 | TRBV2 | TRBD1 | TGTGCCAGCAGTGACGGTGAGACAGGGGCACTTGAGACCCAGTACTTC | CASSDGETGALETQYF
TRBJ2-1 | TRBV6-5 | TRBD2 | TGTGCCAGCAGTTACTCGCTAGCGGGGTACAATGAGCAGTTCTTC | CASSYSLAGYNEQFF
TRBJ1-5 | TRBV9 | - | TGTGCCAGCAGCGAGGGGGTAAATAGCAATCAGCCCCAGCATTTT | CASSEGVNSNQPQHF
TRBJ1-2 | TRBV4-3 | - | TGCGCCAGCAGCCAAGGGGGCGACGGGCGAGGCTATGGCTACACCTTC | CASSQGGDGRGYGYTF
TRBJ2-7 | TRBV20-1 | - | TGCAGTGCTATGGCTTCCTACGAGCAGTACTTC | CSAMASYEQYF
TRBJ1-2 | TRBV28 | TRBD1 | TGTGCCAGCAGTCAAACAGGGGGCGCTGGCTACACCTTC | CASSQTGGAGYTF
TRBJ2-7 | TRBV27 | TRBD1 | TGTGCCAGCCACCCACAGGGGGCCGACTACGAGCAGTACTTC | CASHPQGADYEQYF
TRBJ1-5 | TRBV21-1 | - | TGTGCCAGCCTCGGTAGCAATCAGCCCCAGCATTTT | CASLGSNQPQHF
TRBJ1-2 | TRBV18 | TRBD1 | TGTGCCAGCTCACCGGGGACAGGGCGTGTGTTGACCTTC | CASSPGTGRVLTF
TRBJ2-1 | TRBV11-1 | - | TGTGCCAGCAGCCCCCACAGGGCCAGCTCCGACAATGAGCAGTTCTTC | CASSPHRASSDNEQFF
TRBJ2-1 | TRBV7-2 | - | TGTGCCAGCAGCCTAGTGGCTAGGGGGAGGGTTAATGAGCAGTTCTTC | CASSLVARGRVNEQFF
TRBJ2-7 | TRBV28 | TRBD1 | TGTGCCAGCAGTCCCCCTGTCGGGACAGTTACGGGCGAGCAGTACTTC | CASSPPVGTVTGEQYF
TRBJ1-4 | TRBV28 | TRBD1 | TGTGCCAGCAGCCAAACAGGGGCGGGGAATGAAAAACTGTTTTTT | CASSQTGAGNEKLFF
TRBJ2-7 | TRBV5-1 | - | TGCGCCAGCAGCCGCACCACCCAACCGGGCTACGAGCAGTACTTC | CASSRTTQPGYEQYF
TRBJ1-4 | TRBV9 | TRBD1 | TGTGCCAGCAGCGCGCGACAGGGTGATGAAAAACTGTTTTTT | CASSARQGDEKLFF
TRBJ2-6 | TRBV9 | TRBD2 | TGTGCCAGCAGCGTAGAGTGGGCGGGGGGGGTCTCTGGGGCCAACGTCCTGACTTTC | CASSVEWAGGVSGANVLTF
TRBJ2-7 | TRBV4-3 | - | TGCGCCAGCAGCCAAGATTACGGAGCCTACGAGCAGTACTTC | CASSQDYGAYEQYF
TRBJ1-2 | TRBV6-5 | - | TGTGCCAGCAGTTACTCGAATCTGGGCCTTAACTATGGCTACACCTTC | CASSYSNLGLNYGYTF
TRBJ2-1 | TRBV7-9 | TRBD2 | TGTGCCAGCAGCCAGGGACCCGGGGGGGGCAATGAGCAGTTCTTC | CASSQGPGGGNEQFF
TRBJ1-5 | TRBV5-8 | - | TGTGCCAGCAGCCCAGGGGTACAGCACCAGCATTTT | CASSPGVQHQHF
TRBJ2-5 | TRBV14 | TRBD2 | TGTGCCAGCAGCCAAGAGACTAGCGGGAGCCCCGGGGAGACCCAGTACTTC | CASSQETSGSPGETQYF
TRBJ2-1 | TRBV9 | TRBD1 | TGTGCCAGCAGCGCTGACAGGGGGCTAGGTGAGCAGTTCTTC | CASSADRGLGEQFF
TRBJ2-1 | TRBV18 | - | TGTGCCAGCTCACCACCGAGGGGGACCAATGAGCAGTTCTTC | CASSPPRGTNEQFF
TRBJ1-1 | TRBV5-8 | TRBD1 | TGTGCCAGCAGCTTCGGGACAGGGGTTGGCACTGAAGCTTTCTTT | CASSFGTGVGTEAFF
TRBJ2-1 | TRBV29-1 | TRBD1 | TGCAGCGTCGTTTGGACAGGGACGGTCAATGAGCAGTTCTTC | CSVVWTGTVNEQFF
TRBJ2-2 | TRBV7-2 | TRBD2 | TGTGCCAGCAGCCCACCTAGCGGGGGACCTACCGGGGAGCTGTTTTTT | CASSPPSGGPTGELFF
TRBJ2-3 | TRBV19 | TRBD2 | TGTGCCAGTCGGAGGCGGGGGTCGGCAGATACGCAGTATTTT | CASRRRGSADTQYF
TRBJ1-1 | TRBV9 | - | TGTGCCAGCAGCGTGGAAGGGGTTGGAACTGAAGCTTTCTTT | CASSVEGVGTEAFF
TRBJ1-6 | TRBV30 | - | TGTGCCGGGAGTGTTAGAGGCAGGGGTGACTCACCCCTCCACTTT | CAGSVRGRGDSPLHF
TRBJ2-2 | TRBV19 | TRBD2 | TGTGCCAGTAATAGCGGGGAGAGGGGCACCGGGGAGCTGTTTTTT | CASNSGERGTGELFF
TRBJ1-2 | TRBV7-8 | TRBD1 | TGTGCCAGCAGCTCATGGACAGGGGGCCTCTCTAACTATGGCTACACCTTC | CASSSWTGGLSNYGYTF
TRBJ1-5 | TRBV28 | - | TGTGCCAGCACCCGTTCGGGGGGAACCAATCAGCCCCAGCATTTT | CASTRSGGTNQPQHF
TRBJ1-1 | TRBV28 | TRBD1 | TGTGCCAGCAGTTTAGGGACAGGGGTCACTGAAGCTTTCTTT | CASSLGTGVTEAFF
TRBJ2-3 | TRBV5-1 | TRBD2 | TGCGCCAGCAGCTTGGGGGTGCGGGGGAGCACAGATACGCAGTATTTT | CASSLGVRGSTDTQYF
TRBJ2-1 | TRBV19 | - | TGTGCCAGTAGTATAGGAAGTCGGGACAATGAGCAGTTCTTC | CASSIGSRDNEQFF
TRBJ2-2 | TRBV25-1 | - | TGTGCCAGCAGTTTCCAGACGGGACACCGGGAGCTGTTTTTT | CASSFQTGHRELFF
TRBJ2-1 | TRBV2 | TRBD2 | TGTGCCGGATGGACTAGCGGAGTTAGCTCCGACAATGAGCAGTTCTTC | CAGWTSGVSSDNEQFF
TRBJ2-1 | TRBV5-1 | TRBD2 | TGCGCCAGCAGCTCGACTAGCGGGATTCATGAGCAGTTCTTC | CASSSTSGIHEQFF
TRBJ1-2 | TRBV6-5 | - | TGTGCCAGCAGTGATGGGGAGTCGTATGGCTACACCTTC | CASSDGESYGYTF
TRBJ1-1 | TRBV5-3 | - | TGTGCCAGAAGCTTGATCCCGGTCACTGAAGCTTTCTTT | CARSLIPVTEAFF
TRBJ2-1 | TRBV6-1 | - | TGTGCCAGCAGTGAACTCCAGGACAATGAGCAGTTCTTC | CASSELQDNEQFF